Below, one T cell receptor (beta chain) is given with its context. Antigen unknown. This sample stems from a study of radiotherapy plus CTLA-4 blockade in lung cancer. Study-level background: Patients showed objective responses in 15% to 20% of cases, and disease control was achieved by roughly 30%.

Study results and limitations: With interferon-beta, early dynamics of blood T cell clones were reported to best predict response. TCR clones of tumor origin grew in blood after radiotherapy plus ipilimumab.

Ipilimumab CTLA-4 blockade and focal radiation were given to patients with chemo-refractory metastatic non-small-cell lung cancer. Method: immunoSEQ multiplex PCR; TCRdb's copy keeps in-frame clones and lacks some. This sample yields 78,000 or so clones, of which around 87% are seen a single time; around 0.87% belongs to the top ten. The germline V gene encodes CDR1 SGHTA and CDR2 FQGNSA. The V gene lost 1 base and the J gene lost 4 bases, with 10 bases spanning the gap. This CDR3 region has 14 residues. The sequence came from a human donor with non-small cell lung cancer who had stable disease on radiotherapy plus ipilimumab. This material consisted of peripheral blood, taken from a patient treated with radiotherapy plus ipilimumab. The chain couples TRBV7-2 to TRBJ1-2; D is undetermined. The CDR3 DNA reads TGTGCCAGCAGCTTAGGATCCGGGGTCTATGGCTACACCTTC. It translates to CASSLGSGVYGYTF.